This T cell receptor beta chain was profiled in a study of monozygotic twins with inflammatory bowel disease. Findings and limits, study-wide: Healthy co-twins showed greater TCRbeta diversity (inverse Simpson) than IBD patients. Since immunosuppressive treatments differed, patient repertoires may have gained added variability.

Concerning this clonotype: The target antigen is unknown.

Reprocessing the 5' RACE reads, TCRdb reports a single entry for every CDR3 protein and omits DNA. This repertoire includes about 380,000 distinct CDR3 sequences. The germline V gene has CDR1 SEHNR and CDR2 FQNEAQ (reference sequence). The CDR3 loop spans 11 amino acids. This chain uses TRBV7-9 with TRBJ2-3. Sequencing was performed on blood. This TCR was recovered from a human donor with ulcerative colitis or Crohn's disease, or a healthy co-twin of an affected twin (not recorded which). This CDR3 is CASNFTDTQYF.